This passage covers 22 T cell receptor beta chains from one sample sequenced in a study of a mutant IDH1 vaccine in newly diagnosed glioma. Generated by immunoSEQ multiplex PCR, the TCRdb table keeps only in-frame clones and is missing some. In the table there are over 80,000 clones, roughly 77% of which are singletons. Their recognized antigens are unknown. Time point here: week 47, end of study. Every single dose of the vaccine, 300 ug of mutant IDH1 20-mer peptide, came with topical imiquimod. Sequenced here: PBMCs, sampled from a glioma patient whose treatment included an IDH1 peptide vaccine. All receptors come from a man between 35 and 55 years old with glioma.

The CDR3 DNA is TGCGCCAGCAGCTTTACAAGTGCTAGCACAGATACGCAGTATTTT. As protein: CASSFTSASTDTQYF. This sequence joins TRBV4-3 and TRBJ2-3; D is uncertain. V was cut by 5 bases and J by 0 bases, with 12 bases left in between. Per the germline V gene, CDR1 is LGHNA and CDR2 is YSLEER. CDR3 length: 15 residues.

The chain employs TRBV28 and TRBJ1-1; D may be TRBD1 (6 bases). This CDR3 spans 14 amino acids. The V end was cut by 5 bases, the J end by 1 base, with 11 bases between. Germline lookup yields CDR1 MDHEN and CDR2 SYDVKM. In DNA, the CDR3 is TGTGCCAGCAGTCCACCGGGACAGAACACTGAAGCTTTCTTT. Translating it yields CASSPPGQNTEAFF. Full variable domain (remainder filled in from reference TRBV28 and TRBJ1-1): DVKVTQSSRYLVKRTGEKVFLECVQDMDHENMFWYRQDPGLGLRLIYFSYDVKMKEKGDIPEGYSVSREKKERFSLILESASTNQTSMYLCASSPPGQNTEAFFGQGTRLTVV.

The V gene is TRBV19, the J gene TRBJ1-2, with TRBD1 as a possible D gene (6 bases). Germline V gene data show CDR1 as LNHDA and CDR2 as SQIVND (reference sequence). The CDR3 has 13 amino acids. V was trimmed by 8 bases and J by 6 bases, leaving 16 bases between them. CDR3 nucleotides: TGTGCCAGTCGCCCAACAGGGAATAATGGCTACACCTTC. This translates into CASRPTGNNGYTF.

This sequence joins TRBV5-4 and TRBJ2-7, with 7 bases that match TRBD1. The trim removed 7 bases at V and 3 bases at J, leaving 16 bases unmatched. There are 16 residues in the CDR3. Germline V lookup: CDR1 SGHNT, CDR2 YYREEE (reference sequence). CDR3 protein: CASSHRGTAASYEQYF. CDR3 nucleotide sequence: TGTGCCAGCTCTCATAGAGGGACAGCCGCCAGCTACGAGCAGTACTTC.

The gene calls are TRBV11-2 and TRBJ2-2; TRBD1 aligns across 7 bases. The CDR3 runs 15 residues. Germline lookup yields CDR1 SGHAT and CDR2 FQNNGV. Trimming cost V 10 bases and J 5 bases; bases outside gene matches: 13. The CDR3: CATADYTGVTGELFF. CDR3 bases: TGTGCCACCGCCGACTACACAGGGGTGACCGGGGAGCTGTTTTTT.

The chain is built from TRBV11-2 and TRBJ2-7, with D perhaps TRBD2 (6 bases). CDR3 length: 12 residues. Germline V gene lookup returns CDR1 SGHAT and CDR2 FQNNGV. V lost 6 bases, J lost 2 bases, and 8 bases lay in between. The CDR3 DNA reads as TGTGCCAGCAGTAGCGGAGCCTACGAGCAGTACTTC. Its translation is CASSSGAYEQYF.

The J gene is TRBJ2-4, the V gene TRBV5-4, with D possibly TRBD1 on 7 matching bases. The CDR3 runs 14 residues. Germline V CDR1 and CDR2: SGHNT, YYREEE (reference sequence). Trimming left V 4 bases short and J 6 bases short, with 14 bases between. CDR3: CASSLAGQLNIQYF. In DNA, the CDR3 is TGTGCCAGCAGCCTGGCGGGACAGCTAAACATTCAGTACTTC.

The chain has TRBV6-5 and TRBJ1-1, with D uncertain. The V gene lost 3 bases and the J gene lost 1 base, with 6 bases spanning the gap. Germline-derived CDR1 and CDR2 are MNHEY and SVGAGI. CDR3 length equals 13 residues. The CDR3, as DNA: TGTGCCAGCAGTTATTGGAGGAACACTGAAGCTTTCTTT. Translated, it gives CASSYWRNTEAFF.

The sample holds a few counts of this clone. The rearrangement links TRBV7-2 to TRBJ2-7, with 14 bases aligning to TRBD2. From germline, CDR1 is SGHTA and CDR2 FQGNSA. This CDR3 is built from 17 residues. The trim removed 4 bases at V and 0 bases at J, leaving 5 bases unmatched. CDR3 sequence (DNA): TGTGCCAGCAGCTATAGGACTAGCGGGAGGCCCTCCTACGAGCAGTACTTC. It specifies CASSYRTSGRPSYEQYF.

The CDR3 nucleotides are TGTGCCAGTAGTATAAGGCCCTCTTTGGGCGGGGAGCTGTTTTTT. Amino acids: CASSIRPSLGGELFF. The V call is TRBV19, the J call TRBJ2-2; D is ambiguous. The CDR3 runs 15 residues. The V gene lost 2 bases and the J gene lost 7 bases, with 14 bases spanning the gap. Germline V gene lookup returns CDR1 LNHDA and CDR2 SQIVND (reference sequence).

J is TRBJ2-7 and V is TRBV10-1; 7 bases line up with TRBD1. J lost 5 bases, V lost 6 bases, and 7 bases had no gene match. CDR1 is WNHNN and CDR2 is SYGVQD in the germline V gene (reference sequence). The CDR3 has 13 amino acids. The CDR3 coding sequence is TGCGCCAGCAGAGGCGACAGGGCCCACGAGCAGTACTTC. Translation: CASRGDRAHEQYF.

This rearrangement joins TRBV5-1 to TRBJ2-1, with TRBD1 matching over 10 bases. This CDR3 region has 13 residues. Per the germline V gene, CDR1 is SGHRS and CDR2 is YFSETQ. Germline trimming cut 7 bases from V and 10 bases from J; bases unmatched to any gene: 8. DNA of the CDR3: TGCGCCAGCTCGACAGGGGGCGTACGGGAGCAGTTCTTC. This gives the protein CASSTGGVREQFF.

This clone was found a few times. This CDR3 is CASSEEQGAIQPQHF. CDR3 in DNA: TGTGCCAGCAGTGAAGAACAGGGGGCGATTCAGCCCCAGCATTTT. The V and J genes are TRBV2 and TRBJ1-5; TRBD1 aligns across 9 bases. CDR1 is SNHLY and CDR2 is FYNNEI in the germline V gene. V gave up 1 base and J gave up 6 bases; unmatched junction bases: 4. This CDR3 is built from 15 residues.

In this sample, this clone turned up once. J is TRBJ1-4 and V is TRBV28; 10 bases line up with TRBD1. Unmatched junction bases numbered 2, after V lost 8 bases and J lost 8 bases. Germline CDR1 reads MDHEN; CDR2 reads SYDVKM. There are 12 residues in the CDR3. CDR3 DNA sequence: TGTGCCAGCGGGGGACAGGGGGAAAAACTGTTTTTT. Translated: CASGGQGEKLFF. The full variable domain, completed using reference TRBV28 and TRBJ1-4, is DVKVTQSSRYLVKRTGEKVFLECVQDMDHENMFWYRQDPGLGLRLIYFSYDVKMKEKGDIPEGYSVSREKKERFSLILESASTNQTSMYLCASGGQGEKLFFGSGTQLSVL.

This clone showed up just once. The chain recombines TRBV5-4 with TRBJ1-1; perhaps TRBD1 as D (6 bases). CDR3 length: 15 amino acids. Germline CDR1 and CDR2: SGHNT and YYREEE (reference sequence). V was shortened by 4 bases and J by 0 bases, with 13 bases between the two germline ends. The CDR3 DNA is TGTGCCAGCAGCCCCAGGGGCGGGATGAACACTGAAGCTTTCTTT. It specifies CASSPRGGMNTEAFF.

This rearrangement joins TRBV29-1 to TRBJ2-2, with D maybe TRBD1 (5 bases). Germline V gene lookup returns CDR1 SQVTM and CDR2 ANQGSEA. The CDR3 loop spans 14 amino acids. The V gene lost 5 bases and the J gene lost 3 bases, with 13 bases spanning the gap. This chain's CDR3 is CSVRRDADTGELFF. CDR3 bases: TGCAGCGTTCGCAGGGATGCGGACACCGGGGAGCTGTTTTTT.

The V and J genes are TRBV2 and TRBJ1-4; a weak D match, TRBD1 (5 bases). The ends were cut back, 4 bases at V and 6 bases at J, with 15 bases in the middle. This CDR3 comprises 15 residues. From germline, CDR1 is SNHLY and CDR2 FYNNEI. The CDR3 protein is CASSGQYGRDEKLFF. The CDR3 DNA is TGTGCCAGCAGTGGACAGTACGGGAGAGATGAAAAACTGTTTTTT.

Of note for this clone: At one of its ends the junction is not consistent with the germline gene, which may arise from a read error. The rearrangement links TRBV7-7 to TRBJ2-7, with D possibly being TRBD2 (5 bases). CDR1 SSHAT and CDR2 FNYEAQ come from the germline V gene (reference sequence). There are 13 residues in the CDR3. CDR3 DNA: TGTGCTAGCAGCTTAAGCGGAGATTACGAGCAGTACTTC. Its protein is CASSLSGDYEQYF.

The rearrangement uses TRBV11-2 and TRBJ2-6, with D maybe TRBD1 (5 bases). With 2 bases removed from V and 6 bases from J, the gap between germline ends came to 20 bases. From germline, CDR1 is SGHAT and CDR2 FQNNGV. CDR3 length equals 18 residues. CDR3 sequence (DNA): TGTGCCAGCAGCTTACCCGGCGTCCAGGGCTTAAAGGCCAACGTCCTGACTTTC. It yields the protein CASSLPGVQGLKANVLTF.

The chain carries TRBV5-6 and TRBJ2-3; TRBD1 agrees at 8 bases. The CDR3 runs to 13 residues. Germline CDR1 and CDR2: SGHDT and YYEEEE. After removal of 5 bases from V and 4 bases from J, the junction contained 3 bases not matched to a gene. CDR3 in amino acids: CASRLTGADTQYF. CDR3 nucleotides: TGTGCCAGCAGGTTGACAGGGGCAGATACGCAGTATTTT.

CDR3 loop: CASSPSLGRTSGNTIYF. CDR3 coding DNA: TGTGCCAGCTCACCATCCCTCGGACGGACCTCTGGAAACACCATATATTTT. The chain uses TRBV18 and TRBJ1-3; D is uncertain. V lost 2 bases to trimming and J lost 0 bases, with 14 bases between them. Germline V gene lookup returns CDR1 KGHSH and CDR2 LQKENI. The CDR3 covers 17 residues.

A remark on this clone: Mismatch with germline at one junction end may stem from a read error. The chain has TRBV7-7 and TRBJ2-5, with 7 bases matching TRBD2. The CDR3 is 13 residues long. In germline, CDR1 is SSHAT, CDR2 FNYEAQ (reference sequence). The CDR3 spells CASSVGLGKTQYF. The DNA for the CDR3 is TGTGCTAGCAGCGTCGGACTAGGGAAGACCCAGTACTTC.